These T cell receptor beta chains were read from a single sample in a study of technical replicates of blood from a handful of donors. Libraries were prepared by immunoSEQ multiplex PCR; TCRdb keeps only in-frame clonotypes and omits some of them. The table has tens of thousands of clones, 85% to 95% seen once; the top ten hold approximately 0.35%. Sequenced: T cells isolated from PBMCs. Every receptor here comes from a human donor in good health. Each CDR3 is given with its conserved first and last residue. Fields, in order: V gene, D gene, clone size, J gene, CDR3 DNA, CDR3 protein. A D gene is named only where the DNA matches it firmly. Clone size appears in some rows only: once, few, many, or a class for an expanded clone.

V gene: TRBV9
D gene: NA
clone size: NA
J gene: TRBJ1-3
CDR3 DNA: TGTGCCAGCAGCCCCTATGGAAACACCATATATTTT
CDR3 protein: CASSPYGNTIYF

V gene: TRBV23-1
D gene: TRBD1
clone size: NA
J gene: TRBJ1-3
CDR3 DNA: TGCGCCAGCAGTCAGGGGACAGGTATGGGGGGAAACACCATATATTTT
CDR3 protein: CASSQGTGMGGNTIYF

V gene: TRBV6-6
D gene: NA
clone size: NA
J gene: TRBJ1-5
CDR3 DNA: TGTGCCAGCAGTTACGGCGGGTTGGGCAATCAGCCCCAGCATTTT
CDR3 protein: CASSYGGLGNQPQHF

V gene: TRBV1
D gene: NA
clone size: NA
J gene: TRBJ2-7
CDR3 DNA: TGCACCAGCAGCCTCAGGGGGCATGTCGAGCAGTACTTC
CDR3 protein: CTSSLRGHVEQYF

V gene: TRBV19
D gene: NA
clone size: NA
J gene: TRBJ1-5
CDR3 DNA: TGTGCCAGTAGTATTAGGAGTTGGGGAGCCTCCAGCAATCAGCCCCAGCATTTT
CDR3 protein: CASSIRSWGASSNQPQHF

V gene: TRBV19
D gene: NA
clone size: NA
J gene: TRBJ1-5
CDR3 DNA: TGTGCCAGTAGGGGGCAAAATCAGCCCCAGCATTTT
CDR3 protein: CASRGQNQPQHF

V gene: TRBV5-8
D gene: TRBD1
clone size: NA
J gene: TRBJ1-2
CDR3 DNA: TGTGCCAGCCCTCCCACAGGGGGATATGGCTACACCTTC
CDR3 protein: CASPPTGGYGYTF

V gene: TRBV29-1
D gene: TRBD2
clone size: NA
J gene: TRBJ2-7
CDR3 DNA: TGCAGCGTTGCCCTAAGCGGGAGCTACGAGCAGTACTTC
CDR3 protein: CSVALSGSYEQYF

V gene: TRBV5-4
D gene: NA
clone size: NA
J gene: TRBJ2-2
CDR3 DNA: TGTGCCAGCAGCCAGGGACTCCAGAACACCGGGGAGCTGTTTTTT
CDR3 protein: CASSQGLQNTGELFF

V gene: TRBV2
D gene: TRBD1
clone size: NA
J gene: TRBJ2-7
CDR3 DNA: TGTGCCAGCCCGCGGACAGGGGGTAAGCACGAGCAGTACTTC
CDR3 protein: CASPRTGGKHEQYF

V gene: TRBV27
D gene: TRBD1
clone size: NA
J gene: TRBJ1-4
CDR3 DNA: TGTGCCAGCAGTAACAGGGGTGGGGATGAAAAACTGTTTTTT
CDR3 protein: CASSNRGGDEKLFF

V gene: TRBV4-3
D gene: NA
clone size: NA
J gene: TRBJ2-7
CDR3 DNA: TGCGCCAGCAGCGGGCTAGCGTACTCCTACGAGCAGTACTTC
CDR3 protein: CASSGLAYSYEQYF

V gene: TRBV4-1
D gene: NA
clone size: few
J gene: TRBJ2-2
CDR3 DNA: TGCGCCAGCAGCCATCCCAGGGAACCGAACACCGGGGAGCTGTTTTTT
CDR3 protein: CASSHPREPNTGELFF

V gene: TRBV9
D gene: NA
clone size: NA
J gene: TRBJ1-1
CDR3 DNA: TGTGCCAGCAGCGTGGGGGCAGGGCAAGGGGAAGCTTTCTTT
CDR3 protein: CASSVGAGQGEAFF

V gene: TRBV11-3
D gene: TRBD1
clone size: NA
J gene: TRBJ2-2
CDR3 DNA: TGTGCCAGTGACAGGGTTGGCACCGGGGAGCTGTTTTTT
CDR3 protein: CASDRVGTGELFF

V gene: TRBV9
D gene: NA
clone size: once
J gene: TRBJ1-4
CDR3 DNA: TGTGCCAGCAGCGTAGGCGCGAATGAAAAACTGTTTTTT
CDR3 protein: CASSVGANEKLFF

V gene: TRBV28
D gene: TRBD1
clone size: once
J gene: TRBJ1-3
CDR3 DNA: TGTGCCAGCAGTTTGGGACAGGGAAACACCATATATTTT
CDR3 protein: CASSLGQGNTIYF

V gene: TRBV28
D gene: TRBD2
clone size: NA
J gene: TRBJ2-7
CDR3 DNA: TGTGCCAGCAGTTTTGAGACTAGCGGGAGCTACGAGCAGTACTTC
CDR3 protein: CASSFETSGSYEQYF

V gene: TRBV29-1
D gene: NA
clone size: NA
J gene: TRBJ2-1
CDR3 DNA: TGCAGCGTTGAGGTTCGGCGGGGCTACAATGAGCAGTTCTTC
CDR3 protein: CSVEVRRGYNEQFF

V gene: TRBV27
D gene: NA
clone size: NA
J gene: TRBJ1-5
CDR3 DNA: TGTGCCAGCAGTTTTTCGGGCAATCAGCCCCAGCATTTT
CDR3 protein: CASSFSGNQPQHF

V gene: TRBV27
D gene: TRBD2
clone size: NA
J gene: TRBJ2-7
CDR3 DNA: TGTGCCAGCAGTTTCTCGAGCGGGAGACTATACGAGCAGTACTTC
CDR3 protein: CASSFSSGRLYEQYF

V gene: TRBV6-6
D gene: TRBD1
clone size: once
J gene: TRBJ1-1
CDR3 DNA: TGTGCCAGCAGTTACTCCCGGGACAGGGTCCCTGAAGCTTTCTTT
CDR3 protein: CASSYSRDRVPEAFF

V gene: TRBV5-1
D gene: NA
clone size: NA
J gene: TRBJ1-1
CDR3 DNA: TGCGCCAGCAGCTTACAGGGAGCCACTGAAGCTTTCTTT
CDR3 protein: CASSLQGATEAFF

V gene: TRBV4-3
D gene: NA
clone size: NA
J gene: TRBJ2-3
CDR3 DNA: TGCGCCAGCAGCCAAGATCCCGCGTCCCGATTTCAAGATACGCAGTATTTT
CDR3 protein: CASSQDPASRFQDTQYF

V gene: TRBV4-1
D gene: TRBD1
clone size: NA
J gene: TRBJ2-7
CDR3 DNA: TGCGCCAGCAGCCCGGGACAGTTAAGCTCCTACGAGCAGTACTTC
CDR3 protein: CASSPGQLSSYEQYF

V gene: TRBV28
D gene: NA
clone size: once
J gene: TRBJ1-5
CDR3 DNA: TGTGCCAGCAGTTTAGCCCAGCAGGGGTCGTTTCAGCCCCAGCATTTT
CDR3 protein: CASSLAQQGSFQPQHF

V gene: TRBV5-1
D gene: TRBD1
clone size: once
J gene: TRBJ1-2
CDR3 DNA: TGCGCCAGCAGCTCACAGGGGGCTCGGGATGGCTACACCTTC
CDR3 protein: CASSSQGARDGYTF

V gene: TRBV4-3
D gene: NA
clone size: once
J gene: TRBJ1-4
CDR3 DNA: TGCGCCAGCAGCCAAGATTGGGAGGGGGTCCTTGAAAAACTGTTTTTT
CDR3 protein: CASSQDWEGVLEKLFF

V gene: TRBV30
D gene: TRBD2
clone size: NA
J gene: TRBJ2-7
CDR3 DNA: TGTGCCTGGAAAACATTAGCGGGAGGCGAGCAGTACTTC
CDR3 protein: CAWKTLAGGEQYF

V gene: TRBV7-2
D gene: TRBD2
clone size: once
J gene: TRBJ2-6
CDR3 DNA: TGTGCCAGCAGCTTATCTAGCGGGAGAAGCTCTGGGGCCAACGTCCTGACTTTC
CDR3 protein: CASSLSSGRSSGANVLTF

V gene: TRBV27
D gene: TRBD2
clone size: NA
J gene: TRBJ2-7
CDR3 DNA: TGTGCCAGCAGTTCTTACGGACTAGCGGCCTCCTACGAGCAGTACTTC
CDR3 protein: CASSSYGLAASYEQYF

V gene: TRBV9
D gene: TRBD2
clone size: NA
J gene: TRBJ2-5
CDR3 DNA: TGTGCCAGCAGCGTTGCGGGAGGGCAGGAGACCCAGTACTTC
CDR3 protein: CASSVAGGQETQYF

V gene: TRBV25-1
D gene: NA
clone size: NA
J gene: TRBJ1-1
CDR3 DNA: TGTGCCAGCAGTGAATATCCTCGGGGAGCTTTCTTT
CDR3 protein: CASSEYPRGAFF

V gene: TRBV29-1
D gene: NA
clone size: NA
J gene: TRBJ2-7
CDR3 DNA: TGCAGCGTTGAAGATTGGGGGGTCAACGAGCAGTACTTC
CDR3 protein: CSVEDWGVNEQYF

V gene: TRBV6-6
D gene: TRBD2
clone size: once
J gene: TRBJ2-1
CDR3 DNA: TGTGCCACGAAGCGGGAGGGCCTTCCTGAGCAGTTCTTC
CDR3 protein: CATKREGLPEQFF

V gene: TRBV9
D gene: TRBD2
clone size: NA
J gene: TRBJ2-5
CDR3 DNA: TGTGCCAGCAGCGCCTCCTCACTAGCGCGGGAGACCCAGTACTTC
CDR3 protein: CASSASSLARETQYF

V gene: TRBV6-5
D gene: TRBD1
clone size: NA
J gene: TRBJ2-7
CDR3 DNA: TGTGCCAGCAGCTGGGACAGGGAATACGAGCAGTACTTC
CDR3 protein: CASSWDREYEQYF

V gene: TRBV7-2
D gene: NA
clone size: NA
J gene: TRBJ2-6
CDR3 DNA: TGTGCCAGCAGCTTAATAGCCCAGTATGGGGCCAACGTCCTGACTTTC
CDR3 protein: CASSLIAQYGANVLTF

V gene: TRBV27
D gene: NA
clone size: NA
J gene: TRBJ2-4
CDR3 DNA: TGTGCCAGCACCTTAACATGGGGAGACATTCAGTACTTC
CDR3 protein: CASTLTWGDIQYF

V gene: TRBV19
D gene: NA
clone size: once
J gene: TRBJ1-1
CDR3 DNA: TGTGCCAGTAGACTCGAACCCGGGGGTATTACTGAAGCTTTCTTT
CDR3 protein: CASRLEPGGITEAFF

V gene: TRBV9
D gene: NA
clone size: few
J gene: TRBJ1-5
CDR3 DNA: TGTGCCAGCAGCGTTGCCGGGAGTTTGGGTCAGCCCCAGCATTTT
CDR3 protein: CASSVAGSLGQPQHF

V gene: TRBV19
D gene: NA
clone size: NA
J gene: TRBJ1-1
CDR3 DNA: TGTGCCAGTAGTATACCAAACACTGAAGCTTTCTTT
CDR3 protein: CASSIPNTEAFF

V gene: TRBV6-1
D gene: TRBD2
clone size: NA
J gene: TRBJ2-1
CDR3 DNA: TGTGCCAGCAGTGGGGGACTAGCCTCCGTGATCAATGAGCAGTTCTTC
CDR3 protein: CASSGGLASVINEQFF

V gene: TRBV7-8
D gene: NA
clone size: NA
J gene: TRBJ2-1
CDR3 DNA: TGTGCCAGCAGCCGTACAGGTTCATCCTACAATGAGCAGTTCTTC
CDR3 protein: CASSRTGSSYNEQFF

V gene: TRBV2
D gene: NA
clone size: NA
J gene: TRBJ2-7
CDR3 DNA: TGTGCCAGCACCGAAACTATCAGGGGTACAGGGGAGCAGTACTTC
CDR3 protein: CASTETIRGTGEQYF